This T cell receptor (beta chain) comes out of a study of cytomegalovirus exposure and HLA in healthy donors. Study conclusions and caveats: Using the classifier, cytomegalovirus status was reportedly diagnosed with high specificity and sensitivity. A later analysis associated some 16,000 TCR beta sequences with HLA alleles at a 0.05 false discovery rate. For most subjects, TCR beta sequences were reported to predict HLA-A and HLA-B alleles with accuracy.

As for this clone: Its matching antigen is unknown.

With 60 Vbeta and 13 Jbeta primers, the PCR was carried out. The protocol was immunoSEQ multiplex PCR, while the TCRdb copy is restricted to in-frame clones and leaves out a portion. The data contain about 200,000 clones, under 80% of them singletons. This receptor was obtained from a girl aged 2-10 years in good health and CMV-seronegative. The sequencing input was PBMCs.

The CDR3 bases are TGTGCCAGCAGCTTGGTTGGGAGCACTTACGAGCAGTACTTC. Its translation: CASSLVGSTYEQYF. The chain is built from TRBV5-6 and TRBJ2-7, with a tentative D call TRBD2 (5 bases). The CDR3 extends over 14 amino acids. Germline V gene lookup returns CDR1 SGHDT and CDR2 YYEEEE. The V end was cut by 0 bases, the J end by 4 bases, with 11 bases between.